Presented here are 24 T cell receptor beta chains from one specimen sequenced in a study of T cells in Graves' hyperthyroidism and ophthalmopathy (dated by TCRdb to 2018 to 2020). The library was obtained by multiplex PCR. The data were produced on an Illumina HiSeq 2000. The TCR beta CDR3 regions were amplified from RNA transcripts. The first round of RT-PCR for the TCR CDR3 was performed with the HTBI primer set and the Qiagen OneStep RT-PCR kit. The raw public reads went through TCRdb reprocessing: fastp at Q25, MiXCR clone calling, in-frame beta chains kept. Here each entry gathers all rows of one CDR3 protein and keeps the most common genes and DNA. The sample contains a few hundred thousand distinct CDR3 sequences, around 15% of them found a single time. The ten largest clones take up roughly 3.4% of the sample. The sequencing sample was made of blood. The receptors stem from a woman aged 40 to 50 with Graves' ophthalmopathy.

This clonotype was observed at least ten times. This chain connects TRBV20-1 to TRBJ2-3; the D call may be TRBD1 or TRBD2 (6 bases each). The CDR3 has 14 residues. The germline gives CDR1 DFQATT, CDR2 SNEGSKA (reference sequence). V lost 0 bases and J 4 bases, leaving 11 bases between the germline ends. CDR3 DNA sequence: TGCAGTGCTAGAGACCAGGAGGGGGCAGATACGCAGTATTTT. This sequence encodes CSARDQEGADTQYF.

This clonotype was observed at least ten times. This rearrangement joins TRBV11-2 to TRBJ1-1; 9 bases agree with TRBD1. V trimming: 5 bases; J trimming: 5 bases; junction bases outside the gene matches: 9. The CDR3 spans 15 residues. CDR1 and CDR2 from the germline V gene are SGHAT and FQNNGV. CDR3 coding DNA: TGTGCCAGCAGCCTCACCGGGACAGGGAAAACTGAAGCTTTCTTT. Protein sequence: CASSLTGTGKTEAFF.

This rearrangement joins TRBV24-1 to TRBJ1-2; 7 bases are shared with TRBD1. Germline trimming cut 3 bases from V and 10 bases from J; bases unmatched to any gene: 7. Germline V gene sequence: CDR1 KGHDR, CDR2 SFDVKD. The CDR3 spans 13 residues. CDR3 DNA: TGTGCCACCAGTGATGCTAACGACAGGGACTACACCTTC. It specifies CATSDANDRDYTF.

This clonotype was seen at least ten times. This rearrangement joins TRBV18 to TRBJ1-1; 7 bases are a match to TRBD1. Germline V lookup: CDR1 KGHSH, CDR2 LQKENI. V trimming: 2 bases; J trimming: 5 bases; junction bases outside the gene matches: 8. CDR3 length equals 15 residues. The CDR3 region is CASSPTTTGVTEAFF. CDR3 bases: TGTGCCAGCTCACCAACTACAACAGGGGTAACTGAAGCTTTCTTT.

This clonotype turned up a few times. This chain links TRBV6-6 with TRBJ1-2, with 7 bases fitting TRBD1. The length of the CDR3 is 15 residues. Trimming at V came to 2 bases and at J to 4 bases, leaving 7 bases not matched to a gene. Germline V gives CDR1 MNHNY, CDR2 SVGAGI (reference sequence). The CDR3 DNA reads TGTGCCAGCAGTTACCCGGGTCCAGGGGGCTATGGCTACACCTTC. This encodes CASSYPGPGGYGYTF.

This clonotype has at least ten counts. The chain couples TRBV4-1 to TRBJ1-1; D ambiguous. This CDR3 has 15 residues. Germline loops: CDR1 MGHRA, CDR2 YSYEKL. The germline V and J ends were trimmed by 4 bases and 1 base, with 13 bases remaining between them. CDR3 sequence reads: CASSRTGSTNTEAFF. The CDR3 DNA reads as TGCGCCAGCAGCCGAACCGGGAGCACGAACACTGAAGCTTTCTTT.

This clonotype was found many times. This sequence joins TRBV28 and TRBJ2-1; 9 bases line up with TRBD2. This CDR3 is 15 amino acids long. Unmatched junction bases numbered 5, after V lost 5 bases and J lost 3 bases. Germline V CDR1 and CDR2: MDHEN, SYDVKM. The CDR3, as DNA: TGTGCCAGCAGTCCGATGACTAGCGGCTACAATGAGCAGTTCTTC. This codes for CASSPMTSGYNEQFF. The full variable domain, with the rest looked up from reference TRBV28 and TRBJ2-1, is DVKVTQSSRYLVKRTGEKVFLECVQDMDHENMFWYRQDPGLGLRLIYFSYDVKMKEKGDIPEGYSVSREKKERFSLILESASTNQTSMYLCASSPMTSGYNEQFFGPGTRLTVL.

The chain combines TRBV20-1 with TRBJ2-1; TRBD2 agrees at 10 bases. V shed 1 base and J 4 bases; nucleotides not matched to a gene: 7. The CDR3 is made up of 16 amino acids. CDR1 and CDR2 (germline): DFQATT, SNEGSKA (reference sequence). The CDR3 loop is CSARGSSGGDYNEQFF. CDR3 nucleotides: TGCAGTGCTAGAGGGTCTAGCGGGGGAGATTACAATGAGCAGTTCTTC.

This clonotype was picked up many times. This chain uses TRBV2 with TRBJ1-2; 7 bases are shared with TRBD1. From germline, CDR1 is SNHLY and CDR2 FYNNEI. V dropped 2 bases and J dropped 4; count of bases not matched to a gene: 13. The CDR3 totals 17 residues. The CDR3 sequence: CASSETGMLAGGYGYTF. The CDR3 bases are TGTGCCAGCAGTGAAACCGGGATGTTGGCAGGGGGCTATGGCTACACCTTC.

In this sample, this clonotype turned up a few times. J is TRBJ2-1 and V is TRBV20-1; 9 bases match TRBD2. Per the germline V gene, CDR1 is DFQATT and CDR2 is SNEGSKA (reference sequence). Trimming cost V 1 base and J 3 bases; bases outside gene matches: 1. The CDR3 extends over 14 amino acids. In DNA, the CDR3 is TGCAGTGCTAGAGGGACTAGCGACTACAATGAGCAGTTCTTC. Its translation: CSARGTSDYNEQFF.

In regard to this clonotype: This may be a read error: a much more frequent sequence differs by one nucleotide. The CDR3 nucleotides read TGCAGTGCTAGAAATGAGTTTGGGCAGTTCTTC. It encodes CSARNEFGQFF. The V and J genes are TRBV20-1 and TRBJ2-1, with D unresolved. The CDR3 length is 11 residues. V was trimmed by 2 bases and J by 12 bases, leaving 11 bases between them. Germline assignment: CDR1 DFQATT and CDR2 SNEGSKA (reference sequence).

Points on this clonotype: This sequence may be a read error, since a much larger clone differs from it by one base. CDR3 sequence: CSARSSGGSSEQFF. In DNA, the CDR3 is TGCAGTGCTAGGTCCAGCGGGGGATCATCCGAGCAGTTCTTC. The chain joins TRBV20-1 to TRBJ2-1, with 8 bases that match TRBD2. CDR3 length: 14 amino acids. Germline V gene data show CDR1 as DFQATT and CDR2 as SNEGSKA (reference sequence). With V trimmed by 3 bases and J by 10 bases, 11 bases remained unmatched.

Notes on this clonotype: This may be a read error: a much more frequent sequence differs by one nucleotide. The chain recombines TRBV20-1 with TRBJ2-7; D is ambiguous. Germline V gene sequence: CDR1 DFQATT, CDR2 SNEGSKA (reference sequence). The V gene lost 0 bases and the J gene lost 7 bases, with 4 bases spanning the gap. The CDR3 length is 10 residues. CDR3 nucleotides: TGCAGTGCTAGAGATCATGAGCAGTACTTC. Translated: CSARDHEQYF.

This clonotype has at least ten counts. V usage is TRBV7-6 and J usage is TRBJ2-1; D not certain. From germline, CDR1 is SGHVS and CDR2 FNYEAQ. The CDR3 length is 13 residues. V lost 1 base to trimming and J lost 7 bases, with 8 bases between them. CDR3 in amino acids: CASSLGMRNEQFF. The CDR3, as DNA: TGTGCCAGCAGCTTAGGGATGCGAAATGAGCAGTTCTTC.

About this clonotype: At one end the junction does not follow the germline gene, possibly because of a read error. The chain recombines TRBV6-1 with TRBJ2-1; 14 nucleotides align to TRBD2. CDR3 length equals 15 residues. Germline CDR1 MNHNS, CDR2 SASEGT. CDR3 residues: CVSSSTSGGAGEQFF. Written as DNA, the CDR3 is TGTGTCAGCAGCTCGACTAGCGGGGGGGCGGGGGAGCAGTTCTTC.

The table lists this clonotype with a few counts. The V and J genes are TRBV7-8 and TRBJ2-7; D not resolved. The J call is doubtful: the DNA matches TRBJ2-1 better. Germline V gives CDR1 SGHVS, CDR2 FQNEAQ. This CDR3 region has 13 residues. DNA for the CDR3: TGTGCCAGCAGCTATAGACTGATATACGAGCAGTTCTTC. It specifies CASSYRLIYEQFF.

This clonotype was seen at least ten times. This chain joins TRBV29-1 and TRBJ2-3, with 8 bases that match TRBD2. Germline loops: CDR1 SQVTM, CDR2 ANQGSEA. CDR3 length: 12 amino acids. In DNA, the CDR3 is TGCAGTCATTCGGGAGGGCCAGATACGCAGTATTTT. The encoded protein is CSHSGGPDTQYF.

This clonotype was detected a few times. The V and J genes are TRBV20-1 and TRBJ1-5; 8 bases fit TRBD1. Looked up from germline, CDR1 is DFQATT and CDR2 is SNEGSKA (reference sequence). J gave up 4 bases and V 6 bases, and 8 bases lay outside the gene matches. The CDR3 has 14 amino acids. The CDR3 nucleotides read TGCAGTGCAACCCAGGGGGCTCCGAATCAGCCCCAGCATTTT. Translated, it gives CSATQGAPNQPQHF.

There are many counts of this clonotype. The chain is built from TRBV20-1 and TRBJ2-7, with D unclear. The germline CDR1 and CDR2 sequences are DFQATT and SNEGSKA (reference sequence). The CDR3 has 14 residues. V lost 0 bases and J lost 4, with 13 bases in between. CDR3 DNA: TGCAGTGCTAGAGATGGAGAGAGCCGGTACGAGCAGTACTTC. Its translation is CSARDGESRYEQYF.

This clonotype turned up a few times. The chain uses TRBV4-2 and TRBJ1-4; D unresolved. This CDR3 region has 16 residues. Germline CDR1 and CDR2: LGHNA and YNFKEQ. The ends were cut back, 1 base at V and 5 bases at J, with 14 bases in the middle. CDR3 region: CASSQGTATLNEKLFF. The DNA of the CDR3 is TGTGCCAGCAGCCAAGGGACGGCTACTCTGAATGAAAAACTGTTTTTT.

This clonotype has only one observation. With a much larger clone just one base away, this may be a read error. Without the conserved terminal phenylalanine or tryptophan, this CDR3 likely stems from a read error. The chain employs TRBV30 and TRBJ1-4, with a possible D match to TRBD1 (5 bases). CDR3 length: 15 amino acids. Germline V gene data show CDR1 as GTSNPN and CDR2 as SVGIG (reference sequence). V was trimmed by 0 bases and J by 7 bases, leaving 15 bases between them. The CDR3 spells CAWSVTRGVVEKLFL. In DNA form, the CDR3 reads TGTGCCTGGAGTGTAACCCGGGGGGTTGTTGAAAAACTGTTTCTT.

The chain combines TRBV27 with TRBJ1-4, with D unclear. V was trimmed by 3 bases and J by 7 bases, leaving 9 bases between them. CDR1 is MNHEY and CDR2 is SMNVEV in the germline V gene (reference sequence). CDR3 size: 13 residues. CDR3 protein: CASSFNGVEKLFF. The CDR3 region has the DNA TGTGCCAGCAGTTTCAATGGGGTTGAAAAACTGTTTTTT.

This clonotype was seen at least ten times. The J gene is TRBJ1-5, the V gene TRBV7-2; maybe TRBD1 (6 bases). Trimming removed 4 bases from V and 5 bases from J, with 15 bases in between. Germline CDR1 and CDR2: SGHTA and FQGNSA. The CDR3 covers 15 residues. The CDR3 loop is CASSWDTTPYQPQHF. CDR3 nucleotide sequence: TGTGCCAGCAGCTGGGACACCACTCCATATCAGCCCCAGCATTTT.

This clonotype was recorded many times. The J gene is TRBJ1-5, the V gene TRBV2, with 7 bases matching TRBD1. Per the germline V gene, CDR1 is SNHLY and CDR2 is FYNNEI. Trimming took 6 bases from V and 0 from J; bases not matched to a gene: 5. This CDR3 has 15 residues. CDR3 amino acids: CASRDQGGSNQPQHF. The DNA of the CDR3 is TGTGCCAGCAGGGATCAGGGGGGTAGCAATCAGCCCCAGCATTTT. Full variable domain (rest looked up from reference TRBV2 and TRBJ1-5): EPEVTQTPSHQVTQMGQEVILRCVPISNHLYFYWYRQILGQKVEFLVSFYNNEISEKSEIFDDQFSVERPDGSNFTLKIRSTKLEDSAMYFCASRDQGGSNQPQHFGDGTRLSIL.